Listed below are T cell receptor beta chains from one sample, sequenced in a study of OX40 agonist ivuxolimab in advanced cancers. Assay used: immunoSEQ multiplex PCR; TCRdb lists only in-frame clones, some missing. The repertoire holds about 76,000 clones, 85% to 90% seen once, with roughly 3.1% in the top ten. The sample here was CD4+ or CD8+ T cells sorted from blood, taken in a trial of the OX40 agonist ivuxolimab. Receptor source: an adult with an advanced solid tumor such as melanoma, head and neck, liver or kidney cancer. The CDR3 runs from the conserved cysteine through the conserved F or W. The D gene is left open where the match is weak. Only some rows state a clone size, as once, few, many or a class for expanded clones.

>TRBD1|TRBJ2-5|few|TRBV25-1
TGTGCCAGCAGCACAGGGGGAGAAGAGACCCAGTACTTC
CASSTGGEETQYF
>-|TRBJ1-3|-|TRBV5-1
TGCGCCAGCAGCTTGGGGACAGTTAGCTCTGGAAACACCATATATTTT
CASSLGTVSSGNTIYF
>-|TRBJ2-7|-|TRBV5-1
TGCGCCAGCAGCTTGGCCTACAAGGGCAGGATGCCCCCTTACTCCTACGAGCAGTACTTC
CASSLAYKGRMPPYSYEQYF
>-|TRBJ2-3|-|TRBV29-1
TGCAGCGTTTCCCCGGGGGCAGATACGCAGTATTTT
CSVSPGADTQYF
>TRBD2|TRBJ2-7|few|TRBV14
TGTGCCAGCAGCCACCCGACTAGCGGGAGTAGTGGTTACGAGCAGTACTTC
CASSHPTSGSSGYEQYF
>TRBD2|TRBJ2-1|-|TRBV19
TGTGCCAGTAGTATAGATTATAGAGCGGGGGACTCCTACAATGAGCAGTTCTTC
CASSIDYRAGDSYNEQFF
>-|TRBJ2-2|-|TRBV9
TGTGCCAGCAGCGTAGCTCCCAGAGCCGGGGAGCTGTTTTTT
CASSVAPRAGELFF
>-|TRBJ1-5|-|TRBV6-5
TGTGCCAGCAGTGAAGGGAGAGTACAGCCCCAGCATTTT
CASSEGRVQPQHF
>-|TRBJ1-3|-|TRBV30
TGTGCCGGATCCCCGGGACTCTCTGGAAACACCATATATTTT
CAGSPGLSGNTIYF
>TRBD1|TRBJ2-7|-|TRBV7-2
TGTGCCAGCAGCTTTTCTAGGGGACAGCCAGGAGATTACGAGCAGTACTTC
CASSFSRGQPGDYEQYF
>TRBD2|TRBJ2-2|-|TRBV4-3
TGCGCCAGCAGCCAAGCGGGGGGGCACACCGGGGAGCTGTTTTTT
CASSQAGGHTGELFF
>-|TRBJ1-2|-|TRBV12-5
TGTGCTAGTGGTCCGACATCATTGGGGAACTATGGCTACACCTTC
CASGPTSLGNYGYTF
>TRBD2|TRBJ2-1|-|TRBV5-6
TGTGCCAGCAGCTTTACTAGCGGAGACTACAATGAGCAGTTCTTC
CASSFTSGDYNEQFF
>TRBD1|TRBJ1-4|-|TRBV27
TGTGCCAGCAGTTTCGACAGGGTGGGTGAAAAACTGTTTTTT
CASSFDRVGEKLFF
>TRBD2|TRBJ2-7|once|TRBV11-2
TGTGCCAGCAGCTTAGGGCTAGCGGGAGGAGGGGGTAGGGGCGAGCAGTACTTC
CASSLGLAGGGGRGEQYF
>TRBD1|TRBJ1-5|-|TRBV4-2
TGTGCCAGCAGCCAAGATCCCCAGGGGGCGAGCAATCAGCCCCAGCATTTT
CASSQDPQGASNQPQHF
>-|TRBJ1-1|-|TRBV5-1
TGCGCCAGCAGCTCGGTGGGGGGGCCGAACACTGAAGCTTTCTTT
CASSSVGGPNTEAFF